Shown below are 9 T cell receptor beta chains from a single sample sequenced in a study of T cells after posttransplantation cyclophosphamide. The table came from immunoSEQ multiplex PCR; TCRdb's copy has only in-frame clones and leaves some out. This table holds some 54,000 clones, 85% to 95% found once. The source material was PBMCs. The receptors were gathered from a woman aged 30 to 39 in good health and a related stem cell transplant donor.

This chain connects TRBV1 to TRBJ1-3; the table gives TRBD1 as D, unverified against the DNA. TRBV1 counts as a pseudogene. The CDR3 is made up of 15 amino acids. In DNA form, the CDR3 reads TGCACCAGCAGCCTTCAACAAATCTCTGGAAACACCATATATTTT. This codes for CTSSLQQISGNTIYF.

For the CDR3, the DNA is TGTGCCAGCAGCTTAGGACTAGCGGGGGGCCTAGGGCAGTACTTC. This codes for CASSLGLAGGLGQYF. V and J are TRBV7-2 and TRBJ2-7; 13 nucleotides line up with TRBD2. Trimming at V came to 1 base and at J to 9 bases, leaving 6 bases not matched to a gene. Germline-derived CDR1 and CDR2 are SGHTA and FQGNSA. This CDR3 is 15 amino acids long.

The chain couples TRBV7-8 to TRBJ1-2; D is ambiguous. Deletions cut 5 bases from V and 3 bases from J, with 13 bases between. The CDR3 is made up of 14 amino acids. Per germline, CDR1 SGHVS and CDR2 FQNEAQ. The CDR3 DNA reads TGTGCCAGCAGCCTGAGGGCTACTTACTATGGCTACACCTTC. Its translation is CASSLRATYYGYTF.

The CDR3: CASSLTLASGANVLTF. The CDR3 DNA sequence: TGTGCCAGCAGCTTAACGTTGGCCTCTGGGGCCAACGTCCTGACTTTC. The chain links TRBV7-3 to TRBJ2-6, with unresolved D. V gave up 0 bases and J gave up 0 bases, with 6 bases separating them. CDR1 is SGHTA, CDR2 FQGTGA, per germline. There are 16 residues in the CDR3. Supplemented by reference TRBV7-3 and TRBJ2-6, the full variable domain reads GAGVSQTPSNKVTEKGKYVELRCDPISGHTALYWYRQSLGQGPEFLIYFQGTGAADDSGLPNDRFFAVRPEGSVSTLKIQRTERGDSAVYLCASSLTLASGANVLTFGAGSRLTVL.

This clone was detected once. The genes are TRBV18 and TRBJ1-2; 8 positions agree with TRBD1. Germline CDR1 is KGHSH and CDR2 is LQKENI. The CDR3 is 14 residues long. Trimming took 9 bases from V and 4 from J; bases not matched to a gene: 10. Here the CDR3 reads CASLGQDSPYGYTF. CDR3 bases: TGTGCCAGTTTGGGACAGGACTCTCCCTATGGCTACACCTTC.

The chain carries TRBV5-1 and TRBJ1-1; the D gene is possibly TRBD1 (6 bases). Germline loops: CDR1 SGHRS, CDR2 YFSETQ. With 4 bases removed from V and 4 bases from J, the gap between germline ends came to 17 bases. This CDR3 is 15 amino acids long. CDR3 in amino acids: CASSVPRGSGTEAFF. The CDR3, as DNA: TGCGCCAGCAGCGTCCCCAGGGGATCCGGCACTGAAGCTTTCTTT.

As for this clone: A read error may account for a junction end that differs from germline. The CDR3 bases are TGTGCCAGCAGTGAACGGAGAGGCGTCTATGGCCACACCTTC. This encodes CASSERRGVYGHTF. The chain carries TRBV2 and TRBJ1-2; unclear D gene. The CDR3 is 14 residues long. Germline CDR1 reads SNHLY; CDR2 reads FYNNEI.

The V gene is TRBV4-3, the J gene TRBJ1-2; 7 bases match TRBD1. Germline assignment: CDR1 LGHNA and CDR2 YSLEER. J gave up 7 bases and V 1 base, and 15 bases lay outside the gene matches. The CDR3 is 17 amino acids. The CDR3, as DNA: TGCGCCAGCAGCCAAGGACCAGGGGGTCCTAGGCTTGGTGGCTACACCTTC. It codes for CASSQGPGGPRLGGYTF.

The DNA of the CDR3 is TGCGCCAGCAGCCTTACAGGGGGTCAGCCCCAGCATTTT. Amino acids: CASSLTGGQPQHF. V gene TRBV5-1 combines with J gene TRBJ1-5, with TRBD1 matching 8 bases. Germline V CDR1 and CDR2: SGHRS, YFSETQ. The CDR3 extends over 13 amino acids. The V gene end was trimmed by 4 bases and the J gene end by 6 bases; junction bases not matched to a gene: 3.